These 31 T cell receptor beta chains came from one sample sequenced in a study of beta chain features in type 1 diabetes. Expressed TCRB transcripts were sequenced after all isolated RNA was converted to cDNA. Clones were read by immunoSEQ multiplex PCR, and TCRdb kept only the in-frame ones, dropping some. This table has 300,000 to 400,000 clones, 8% to 13% appearing once. Sequencing input: naive CD4+ T cells from blood. These receptors were obtained from a woman in her twenties or thirties in good health.

The chain is built from TRBV5-1 and TRBJ2-7; 10 bases align to TRBD2. There are 15 residues in the CDR3. Germline trimming cut 2 bases from V and 3 bases from J; bases unmatched to any gene: 5. Germline values: CDR1 SGHRS, CDR2 YFSETQ. As DNA, the CDR3 is TGCGCCAGCAGCTTAACAGCGGGAGGGAACTACGAGCAGTACTTC. Amino acid sequence: CASSLTAGGNYEQYF.

This clone was counted only a few times. The gene calls are TRBV27 and TRBJ2-7, with 10 bases that match TRBD2. The V and J ends lost 6 bases and 0 bases, in that order; junction bases with no gene match: 2. Germline V CDR1 and CDR2: MNHEY, SMNVEV (reference sequence). The CDR3 runs to 14 residues. Here the CDR3 DNA reads TGTGCCAGCAGACTAGCGGGGCACTCCTACGAGCAGTACTTC. Residues: CASRLAGHSYEQYF.

V is TRBV4-3 and J is TRBJ2-2, with D perhaps matching TRBD1 (5 bases). Trimming took 0 bases from V and 1 from J, leaving 12 bases between them. The CDR3 loop spans 17 amino acids. Germline lookup yields CDR1 LGHNA and CDR2 YSLEER. CDR3 in DNA: TGCGCCAGCAGCCAAGAGGTAGGGGCGCTGAACACCGGGGAGCTGTTTTTT. Its protein product is CASSQEVGALNTGELFF.

In its sample, this clone was seen a few times. The sample contains more than one DNA sequence encoding this CDR3. The chain couples TRBV28 to TRBJ1-4, with TRBD1 matching 11 bases. Germline V gives CDR1 MDHEN, CDR2 SYDVKM. Trimming removed 4 bases from V and 7 bases from J; junction bases left unmatched: 2. This CDR3 is 14 amino acids long. DNA for the CDR3: TGTGCCAGCAGTTCGGGACAGGGGGGTGAAAAACTGTTTTTT. It translates to CASSSGQGGEKLFF.

The V and J genes are TRBV5-1 and TRBJ2-7, with TRBD2 matching over 8 bases. The CDR3 totals 15 residues. Per the germline V gene, CDR1 is SGHRS and CDR2 is YFSETQ. V shed 3 bases and J 7 bases; nucleotides not matched to a gene: 12. The CDR3 DNA follows: TGCGCCAGCAGCTCCGACCTTAGCGGGACAAATGAGCAGTACTTC. This gives the protein CASSSDLSGTNEQYF.

The V and J genes are TRBV5-1 and TRBJ2-7, with 11 bases identical to TRBD1. With 6 bases clipped from V and 7 bases from J, the junction kept 9 bases outside the gene matches. CDR1 is SGHRS, CDR2 YFSETQ, per germline. The CDR3 sequence is 14 residues long. CDR3 in amino acids: CASNSGTGGQEQYF. The CDR3 region has the DNA TGCGCCAGCAACTCCGGGACAGGGGGTCAGGAGCAGTACTTC.

This chain joins TRBV4-1 and TRBJ1-5; D uncertain. In germline, CDR1 is MGHRA, CDR2 YSYEKL. The CDR3 length is 15 residues. The germline V and J ends were trimmed by 0 bases and 7 bases, with 13 bases remaining between them. For the CDR3, the DNA is TGCGCCAGCAGCCAAGAATTCCGCGAACCGCAGCCCCAGCATTTT. The encoded protein is CASSQEFREPQPQHF.

This CDR3 is CASSLAGLRMDTQYF. CDR3 nucleotides: TGCGCCAGCAGCTTGGCCGGGTTACGTATGGATACGCAGTATTTT. V usage is TRBV5-1 and J usage is TRBJ2-3; D gene unclear. Trimming stripped 0 bases from V and 6 bases from J, with 14 bases between. This CDR3 is built from 15 residues. CDR1 is SGHRS and CDR2 is YFSETQ in the germline V gene.

This clone was observed a few times. The chain has TRBV7-2 and TRBJ2-7, with TRBD2 identical over 8 bases. The length of the CDR3 is 15 residues. V gave up 1 base and J gave up 2 bases; unmatched junction bases: 4. The germline gives CDR1 SGHTA, CDR2 FQGNSA. The CDR3 region has the DNA TGTGCCAGCAGCTTAGGGACTAGCACCACCTACGAGCAGTACTTC. Its translation is CASSLGTSTTYEQYF.

This clone has just a few counts. This chain uses TRBV27 with TRBJ2-5, with D possibly being TRBD2 (5 bases). V lost 3 bases and J lost 13, with 15 bases in between. This CDR3 region has 12 residues. The germline CDR1 and CDR2 sequences are MNHEY and SMNVEV (reference sequence). The CDR3 here is CASSFSDGKVYF. CDR3 in DNA: TGTGCCAGCAGTTTCTCGGACGGGAAGGTGTACTTC.

CDR3 loop: CASSKTTTGANVLTF. The CDR3, as DNA: TGTGCCAGTAGTAAGACTACCACTGGGGCCAACGTCCTGACTTTC. The rearrangement links TRBV19 to TRBJ2-6; tentatively, D is TRBD2 (5 bases). This CDR3 has 15 residues. Trimming cost V 4 bases and J 2 bases, with 9 bases left between them. CDR1 LNHDA and CDR2 SQIVND come from the germline V gene (reference sequence).

This clone has only a few counts. The gene calls are TRBV18 and TRBJ2-5, with D possibly being TRBD2 (6 bases). The CDR3 is 15 residues long. Germline V gene lookup returns CDR1 KGHSH and CDR2 LQKENI. Trimming took 4 bases from V and 0 from J, leaving 12 bases between them. CDR3 loop: CASSLSSGHQETQYF. The CDR3 bases are TGTGCCAGCTCACTCTCGAGCGGGCACCAAGAGACCCAGTACTTC.

This clone has a handful of counts. This chain links TRBV29-1 with TRBJ1-4; no clear D. CDR3 length equals 13 residues. Germline-derived CDR1 and CDR2 are SQVTM and ANQGSEA. Trimming took 6 bases from V and 5 from J, leaving 13 bases between them. CDR3 nucleotides: TGCAGCGTCGCCAGCGTGCGCAATGAAAAACTGTTTTTT. It yields the protein CSVASVRNEKLFF.

This clone showed up just a few times. This chain links TRBV27 with TRBJ2-7; 10 bases map to TRBD1. Germline lookup yields CDR1 MNHEY and CDR2 SMNVEV (reference sequence). V shed 5 bases and J 3 bases; nucleotides not matched to a gene: 16. This CDR3 is 18 amino acids long. CDR3 DNA sequence: TGTGCCAGCAGTCCCCTATGGGCCGGGACAGGGGAAGGCTACGAGCAGTACTTC. It codes for CASSPLWAGTGEGYEQYF.

In this sample, this clone turned up once. The CDR3 spells CASKHRGRHQETQYF. In DNA, the CDR3 is TGTGCCAGCAAACACAGGGGGCGGCACCAAGAGACCCAGTACTTC. V and J are TRBV28 and TRBJ2-5, with 9 bases identical to TRBD1. The CDR3 has 15 residues. CDR1 and CDR2 (germline): MDHEN, SYDVKM. V lost 7 bases and J lost 0; bases outside the gene matches: 6.

This clone turned up a few times. The chain employs TRBV7-2 and TRBJ2-2, with 12 bases aligning to TRBD2. The CDR3 spans 16 residues. Trimming cost V 5 bases and J 6 bases; bases outside gene matches: 7. The germline gives CDR1 SGHTA, CDR2 FQGNSA. CDR3 coding DNA: TGTGCCAGCAGCCCCTCACTAGCGGGAGGCGCCGGGGAGCTGTTTTTT. Its translation: CASSPSLAGGAGELFF.

This clone was recorded a few times. The chain joins TRBV6-5 to TRBJ2-1, with D possibly TRBD2 on 5 matching bases. CDR1 is MNHEY, CDR2 SVGAGI, per germline. CDR3 length equals 12 residues. V lost 5 bases and J 15 bases, leaving 17 bases between the germline ends. The CDR3 bases are TGTGCCAGCAGTAGTAGGACTCGACACGCGTTCTTC. It encodes CASSSRTRHAFF.

The J gene is TRBJ2-7, the V gene TRBV7-2; D gene uncertain. V was pared by 1 base and J by 3 bases, with 13 bases between. Germline V CDR1 and CDR2: SGHTA, FQGNSA. CDR3 length equals 15 residues. CDR3: CASSLGAGDIYEQYF. The CDR3 DNA follows: TGTGCCAGCAGCTTAGGGGCAGGTGACATCTACGAGCAGTACTTC.

This clone was seen a few times. The DNA of the CDR3 is TGTGCCAGCAGCTCCGCCGGGACAGGGGCCTACAATGAGCAGTTCTTC. Translated: CASSSAGTGAYNEQFF. The chain recombines TRBV13 with TRBJ2-1; 10 positions agree with TRBD1. The CDR3 contains 16 residues. The ends lost 4 bases at V and 2 bases at J; junction bases unmatched: 5. Germline V gene data show CDR1 as PRHDT and CDR2 as FYEKMQ (reference sequence). Full variable domain (missing parts from reference TRBV13 and TRBJ2-1): AAGVIQSPRHLIKEKRETATLKCYPIPRHDTVYWYQQGPGQDPQFLISFYEKMQSDKGSIPDRFSAQQFSDYHSELNMSSLELGDSALYFCASSSAGTGAYNEQFFGPGTRLTVL.

V and J are TRBV5-4 and TRBJ2-1; TRBD2 agrees at 14 bases. The CDR3 length is 15 residues. The germline V gene encodes CDR1 SGHNT and CDR2 YYREEE (reference sequence). V shed 4 bases and J 8 bases; nucleotides not matched to a gene: 5. This chain's CDR3 is CASSRTSGRFDEQFF. CDR3 sequence (DNA): TGTGCCAGCAGCCGGACTAGCGGGAGGTTCGATGAGCAGTTCTTC.

This clone was picked up a small number of times. This rearrangement joins TRBV9 to TRBJ2-1; 11 bases agree with TRBD2. The CDR3 loop spans 16 amino acids. J gave up 0 bases and V 3 bases, and 2 bases lay outside the gene matches. In germline, CDR1 is SGDLS, CDR2 YYNGEE. The chain's CDR3 is CASSAGLAASYNEQFF. Here the CDR3 DNA reads TGTGCCAGCAGCGCGGGACTAGCGGCCTCCTACAATGAGCAGTTCTTC. Using reference TRBV9 and TRBJ2-1 for the parts outside the CDR3, the full variable domain is DSGVTQTPKHLITATGQRVTLRCSPRSGDLSVYWYQQSLDQGLQFLIQYYNGEERAKGNILERFSAQQFPDLHSELNLSSLELGDSALYFCASSAGLAASYNEQFFGPGTRLTVL.

This clone occurred a few times. The rearrangement uses TRBV7-2 and TRBJ1-1; D remains unclear. Trimming stripped 6 bases from V and 0 bases from J, with 11 bases between. The CDR3 consists of 14 residues. Germline assignment: CDR1 SGHTA and CDR2 FQGNSA. The CDR3 spells CASRSALMNTEAFF. In nucleotides, the CDR3 is TGTGCCAGCAGGTCCGCGCTGATGAACACTGAAGCTTTCTTT.

This clone turned up a few times. The V and J genes are TRBV15 and TRBJ2-5, with 9 bases fitting TRBD1. Per germline, CDR1 LNHNV and CDR2 YYDKDF (reference sequence). The CDR3 loop spans 16 amino acids. With 2 bases clipped from V and 3 bases from J, the junction kept 7 bases outside the gene matches. The chain's CDR3 is CATSRLDRGSKETQYF. CDR3 coding DNA: TGTGCCACCAGCAGACTGGACAGGGGATCTAAAGAGACCCAGTACTTC.

Remarks on this clone: This specimen includes other DNA sequences encoding the same CDR3. This chain uses TRBV5-1 with TRBJ2-1; TRBD2 matches at 11 bases. Losses at the gene ends were 7 bases for V and 0 bases for J; bases not matched to a gene: 3. The CDR3 totals 15 residues. Per germline, CDR1 SGHRS and CDR2 YFSETQ. CDR3 in amino acids: CASSGTSGSYNEQFF. In DNA, the CDR3 is TGCGCCAGCTCCGGGACTAGCGGCTCCTACAATGAGCAGTTCTTC. The full variable domain, its missing parts supplied by reference TRBV5-1 and TRBJ2-1, is KAGVTQTPRYLIKTRGQQVTLSCSPISGHRSVSWYQQTPGQGLQFLFEYFSETQRNKGNFPGRFSGRQFSNSRSEMNVSTLELGDSALYLCASSGTSGSYNEQFFGPGTRLTVL.

The chain links TRBV13 to TRBJ1-3, with D possibly matching TRBD1 (5 bases). The CDR3 extends over 16 amino acids. Germline V CDR1 and CDR2: PRHDT, FYEKMQ (reference sequence). Trimming took off 2 bases at V and 0 bases at J, with 11 bases between the two ends. CDR3 nucleotide sequence: TGTGCCAGCAGCTTAAGCCAGGGAATCTCTGGAAACACCATATATTTT. Amino acid sequence: CASSLSQGISGNTIYF.

CDR3 amino acids: CASSPWTGEGTEAFF. CDR3 DNA: TGTGCCAGCAGTCCTTGGACAGGGGAGGGGACTGAAGCTTTCTTT. V usage is TRBV4-2 and J usage is TRBJ1-1; 9 positions agree with TRBD1. CDR3 length equals 15 residues. Germline loops: CDR1 LGHNA, CDR2 YNFKEQ. The J segment lost 5 bases and the V segment lost 6 bases, leaving 10 bases of the junction unmatched.

V usage is TRBV7-3 and J usage is TRBJ2-1; D may be TRBD2 (5 bases). Trimming took off 4 bases at V and 4 bases at J, with 17 bases between the two ends. CDR3 length equals 16 residues. CDR1 and CDR2 from the germline V gene are SGHTA and FQGTGA. The CDR3 DNA reads TGTGCCAGCAGCTACTCCCGGGCTAGCCAGTACAATGAGCAGTTCTTC. It codes for CASSYSRASQYNEQFF.

The CDR3 protein is CASSSLGGSIEQFF. In nucleotides, the CDR3 is TGTGCCAGTAGTAGTCTGGGCGGGAGTATTGAGCAGTTCTTC. The chain uses TRBV19 and TRBJ2-1; 7 nucleotides agree with TRBD2. The V segment lost 4 bases and the J segment 9 bases; nucleotides outside the gene matches: 9. The CDR3 has 14 residues. The germline V gene encodes CDR1 LNHDA and CDR2 SQIVND (reference sequence).

V is TRBV7-8 and J is TRBJ2-7, with 7 bases lining up with TRBD2. V was clipped by 5 bases and J by 0 bases; unmatched bases: 4. Germline V lookup: CDR1 SGHVS, CDR2 FQNEAQ. The CDR3 length is 14 residues. The CDR3 sequence: CASSLPSGSYEQYF. In DNA form, the CDR3 reads TGTGCCAGCAGCCTACCTAGCGGCTCCTACGAGCAGTACTTC.

J is TRBJ2-1 and V is TRBV9; 11 nucleotides agree with TRBD2. Germline values: CDR1 SGDLS, CDR2 YYNGEE. CDR3 length: 16 amino acids. The ends lost 4 bases at V and 6 bases at J; junction bases unmatched: 9. CDR3 protein: CASSLQGTSGSNEQFF. Here the CDR3 DNA reads TGTGCCAGCAGCTTACAGGGAACTAGCGGGAGCAATGAGCAGTTCTTC.

This clone was seen a few times. V and J are TRBV7-3 and TRBJ2-3; 8 nucleotides line up with TRBD2. Losses at the gene ends were 2 bases for V and 1 base for J; bases not matched to a gene: 5. Looked up from germline, CDR1 is SGHTA and CDR2 is FQGTGA. This CDR3 region has 16 residues. The CDR3 spells CASSLLGRAGTDTQYF. For the CDR3, the DNA is TGTGCCAGCAGCTTACTCGGGAGGGCCGGCACAGATACGCAGTATTTT.